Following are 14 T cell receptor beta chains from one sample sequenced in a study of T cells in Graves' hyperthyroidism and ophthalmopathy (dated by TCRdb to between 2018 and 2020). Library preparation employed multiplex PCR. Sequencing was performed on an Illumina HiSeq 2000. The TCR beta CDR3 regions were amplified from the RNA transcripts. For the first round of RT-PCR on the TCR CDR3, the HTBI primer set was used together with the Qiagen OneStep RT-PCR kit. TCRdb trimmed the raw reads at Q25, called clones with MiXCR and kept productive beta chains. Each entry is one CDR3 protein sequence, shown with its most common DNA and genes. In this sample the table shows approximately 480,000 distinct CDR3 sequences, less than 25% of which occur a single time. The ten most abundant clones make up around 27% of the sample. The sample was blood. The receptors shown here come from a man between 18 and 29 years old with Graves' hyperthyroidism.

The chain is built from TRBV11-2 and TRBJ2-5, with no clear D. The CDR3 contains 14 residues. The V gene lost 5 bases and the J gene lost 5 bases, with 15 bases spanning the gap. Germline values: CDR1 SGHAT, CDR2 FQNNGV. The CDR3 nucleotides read TGTGCCAGCAGCAGGCCTGGGCGCGATGAGACCCAGTACTTC. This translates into CASSRPGRDETQYF.

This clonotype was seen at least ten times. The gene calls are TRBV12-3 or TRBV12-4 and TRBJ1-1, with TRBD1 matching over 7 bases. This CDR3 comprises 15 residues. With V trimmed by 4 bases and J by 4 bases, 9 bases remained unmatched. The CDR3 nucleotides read TGTGCCAGCAGTTCCTACAGGGGCGGTGGCACTGAAGCTTTCTTT. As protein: CASSSYRGGGTEAFF.

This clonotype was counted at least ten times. The CDR3 region has the DNA TGTGCCAGCAGCTTGGGCGGATTTAATAGCTCCTACGAGCAGTACTTC. Residues: CASSLGGFNSSYEQYF. J is TRBJ2-7 and V is TRBV11-1; D is unresolved. Trimming shortened V by 3 bases and J by 0 bases, and 15 bases separated the two germline ends. Per the germline V gene, CDR1 is SGHAT and CDR2 is FQDESV (reference sequence). This CDR3 comprises 16 residues.

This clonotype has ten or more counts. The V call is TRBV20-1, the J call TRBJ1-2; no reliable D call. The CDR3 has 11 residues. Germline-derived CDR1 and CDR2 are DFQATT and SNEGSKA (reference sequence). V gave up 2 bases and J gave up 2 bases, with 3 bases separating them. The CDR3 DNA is TGCAGTGCTAGACAGAACTATGGCTACACCTTC. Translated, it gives CSARQNYGYTF.

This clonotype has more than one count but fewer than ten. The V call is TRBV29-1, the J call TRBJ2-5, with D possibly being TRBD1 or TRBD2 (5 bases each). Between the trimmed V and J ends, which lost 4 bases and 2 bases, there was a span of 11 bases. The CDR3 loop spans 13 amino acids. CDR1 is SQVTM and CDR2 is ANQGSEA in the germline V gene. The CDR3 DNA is TGCAGCGTTGCACCGGGGCCGCAAGAGACCCAGTACTTC. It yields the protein CSVAPGPQETQYF.

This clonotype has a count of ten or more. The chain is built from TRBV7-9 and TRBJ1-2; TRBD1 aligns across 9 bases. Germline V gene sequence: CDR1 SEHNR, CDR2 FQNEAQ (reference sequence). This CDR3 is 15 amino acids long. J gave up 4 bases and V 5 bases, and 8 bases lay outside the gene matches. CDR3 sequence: CASSPRDRVVYGYTF. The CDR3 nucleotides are TGTGCCAGCAGCCCCAGGGACAGGGTAGTCTATGGCTACACCTTC.

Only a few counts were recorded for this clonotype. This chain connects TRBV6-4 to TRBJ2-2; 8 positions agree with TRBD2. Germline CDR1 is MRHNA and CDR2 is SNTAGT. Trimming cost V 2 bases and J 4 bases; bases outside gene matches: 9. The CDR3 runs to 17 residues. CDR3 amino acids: CASSDLTGTRGTGELFF. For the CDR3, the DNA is TGTGCCAGCAGTGACCTAACCGGGACTAGAGGCACCGGGGAGCTGTTTTTT.

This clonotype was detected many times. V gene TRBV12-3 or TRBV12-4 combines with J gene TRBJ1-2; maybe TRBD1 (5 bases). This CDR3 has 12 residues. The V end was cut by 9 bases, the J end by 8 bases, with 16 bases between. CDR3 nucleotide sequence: TGTGCCAGTCAGGGACGGTTGAGGGGCTACACCTTC. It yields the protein CASQGRLRGYTF.

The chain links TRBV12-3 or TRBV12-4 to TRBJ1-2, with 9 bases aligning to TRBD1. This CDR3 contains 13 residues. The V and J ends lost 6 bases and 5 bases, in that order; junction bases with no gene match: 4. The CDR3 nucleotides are TGTGCCAGCAGCCATGGACAGGGGTATGGCTACACCTTC. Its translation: CASSHGQGYGYTF.

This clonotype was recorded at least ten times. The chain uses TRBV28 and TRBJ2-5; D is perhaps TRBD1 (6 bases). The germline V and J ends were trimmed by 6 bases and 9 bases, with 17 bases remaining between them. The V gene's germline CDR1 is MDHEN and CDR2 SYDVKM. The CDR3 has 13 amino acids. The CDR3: CASSPGHPGSQYF. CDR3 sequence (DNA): TGTGCCAGCAGCCCGGGACACCCCGGGTCCCAGTACTTC.

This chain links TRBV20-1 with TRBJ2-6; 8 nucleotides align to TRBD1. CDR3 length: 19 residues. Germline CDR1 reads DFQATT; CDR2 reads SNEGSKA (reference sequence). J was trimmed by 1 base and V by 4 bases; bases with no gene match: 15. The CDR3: CSANQPGQDSLSGANVLTF. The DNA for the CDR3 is TGCAGTGCTAACCAGCCGGGACAGGACTCCCTTTCTGGGGCCAACGTCCTGACTTTC.

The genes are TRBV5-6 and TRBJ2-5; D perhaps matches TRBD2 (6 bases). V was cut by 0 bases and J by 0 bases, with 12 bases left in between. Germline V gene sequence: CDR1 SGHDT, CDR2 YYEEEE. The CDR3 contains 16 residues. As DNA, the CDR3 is TGTGCCAGCAGCTTGGGGGGGGATTCGTACCAAGAGACCCAGTACTTC. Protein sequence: CASSLGGDSYQETQYF. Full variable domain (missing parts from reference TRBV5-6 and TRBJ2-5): DAGVTQSPTHLIKTRGQQVTLRCSPKSGHDTVSWYQQALGQGPQFIFQYYEEEERQRGNFPDRFSGHQFPNYSSELNVNALLLGDSALYLCASSLGGDSYQETQYFGPGTRLLVL.

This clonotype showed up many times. CDR3 region: CASRSPGTRTEAFF. The CDR3 region has the DNA TGTGCCAGCAGATCCCCCGGGACCCGGACTGAAGCTTTCTTT. The rearrangement uses TRBV7-8 and TRBJ1-1, with D maybe TRBD1 (5 bases). The CDR3 extends over 14 amino acids. In germline, CDR1 is SGHVS, CDR2 FQNEAQ. Between the trimmed V and J ends, which lost 6 bases and 5 bases, there was a span of 16 bases.

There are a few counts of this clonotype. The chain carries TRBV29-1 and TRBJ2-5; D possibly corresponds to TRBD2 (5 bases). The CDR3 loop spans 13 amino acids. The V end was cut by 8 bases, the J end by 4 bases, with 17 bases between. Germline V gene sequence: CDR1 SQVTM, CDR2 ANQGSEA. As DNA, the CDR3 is TGCAGCACCAAAACCCCGGCGGGAGAGACCCAGTACTTC. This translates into CSTKTPAGETQYF.